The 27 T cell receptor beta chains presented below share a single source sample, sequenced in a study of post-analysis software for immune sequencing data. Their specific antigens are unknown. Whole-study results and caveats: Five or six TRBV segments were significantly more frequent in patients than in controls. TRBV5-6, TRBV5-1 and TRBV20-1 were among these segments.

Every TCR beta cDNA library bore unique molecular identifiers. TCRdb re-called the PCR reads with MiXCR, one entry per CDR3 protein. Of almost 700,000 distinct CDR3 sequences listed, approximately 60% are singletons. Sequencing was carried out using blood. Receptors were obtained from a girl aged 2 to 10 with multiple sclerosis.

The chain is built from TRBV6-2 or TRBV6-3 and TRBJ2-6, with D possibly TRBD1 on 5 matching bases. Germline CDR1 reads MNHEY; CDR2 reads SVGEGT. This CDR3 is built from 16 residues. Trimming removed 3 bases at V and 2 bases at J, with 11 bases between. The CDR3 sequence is CASSYPRAPGANVLTF. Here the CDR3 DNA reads TGTGCCAGCAGTTATCCCAGGGCCCCTGGGGCCAACGTCCTGACTTTC.

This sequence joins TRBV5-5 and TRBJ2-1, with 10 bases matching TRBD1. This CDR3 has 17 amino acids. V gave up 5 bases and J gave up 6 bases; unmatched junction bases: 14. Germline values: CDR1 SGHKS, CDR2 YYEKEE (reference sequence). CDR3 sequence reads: CASRRDRGIATFNEQFF. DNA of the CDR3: TGTGCCAGCAGGAGGGACAGGGGAATCGCGACCTTCAATGAGCAGTTCTTC.

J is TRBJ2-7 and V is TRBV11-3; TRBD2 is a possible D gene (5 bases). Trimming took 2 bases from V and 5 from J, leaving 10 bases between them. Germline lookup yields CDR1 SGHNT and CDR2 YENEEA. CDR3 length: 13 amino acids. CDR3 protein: CASSLMWENEQYF. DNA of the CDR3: TGTGCCAGCAGCTTAATGTGGGAGAACGAGCAGTACTTC.

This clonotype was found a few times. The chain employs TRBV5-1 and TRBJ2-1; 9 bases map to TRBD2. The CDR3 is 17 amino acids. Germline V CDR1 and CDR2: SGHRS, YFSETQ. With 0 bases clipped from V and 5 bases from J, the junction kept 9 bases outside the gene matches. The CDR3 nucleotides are TGCGCCAGCAGCTTGGAGGTAGCGGGAGATGTTAACAATGAGCAGTTCTTC. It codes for CASSLEVAGDVNNEQFF.

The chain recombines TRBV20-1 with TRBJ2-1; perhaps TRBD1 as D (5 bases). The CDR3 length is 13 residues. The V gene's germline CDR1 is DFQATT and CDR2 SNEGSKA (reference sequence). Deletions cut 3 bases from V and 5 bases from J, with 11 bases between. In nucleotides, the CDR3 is TGCAGTGCTAGTACAGGACCTAACAATGAGCAGTTCTTC. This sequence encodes CSASTGPNNEQFF.

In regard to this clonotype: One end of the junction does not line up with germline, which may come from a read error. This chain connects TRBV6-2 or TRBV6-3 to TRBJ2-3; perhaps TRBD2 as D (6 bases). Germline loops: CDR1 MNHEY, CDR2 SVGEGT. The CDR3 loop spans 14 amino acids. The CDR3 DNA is TGTGCCGGCAGTTACGCGGAGGGGTACCGTACGCAGTATTTT. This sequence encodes CAGSYAEGYRTQYF.

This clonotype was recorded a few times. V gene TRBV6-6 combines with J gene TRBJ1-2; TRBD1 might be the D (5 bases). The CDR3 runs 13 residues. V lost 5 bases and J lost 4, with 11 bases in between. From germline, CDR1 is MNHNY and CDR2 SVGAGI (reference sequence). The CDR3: CASSIDSAYGYTF. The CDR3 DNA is TGTGCCAGCAGTATAGACAGTGCCTATGGCTACACCTTC.

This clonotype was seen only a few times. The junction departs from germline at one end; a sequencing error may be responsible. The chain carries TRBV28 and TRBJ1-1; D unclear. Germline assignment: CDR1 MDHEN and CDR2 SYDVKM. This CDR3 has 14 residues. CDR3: CTSILASLGTEAFF. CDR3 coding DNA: TGTACCAGCATCCTGGCAAGTCTGGGCACTGAAGCTTTCTTT. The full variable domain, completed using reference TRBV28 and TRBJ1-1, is DVKVTQSSRYLVKRTGEKVFLECVQDMDHENMFWYRQDPGLGLRLIYFSYDVKMKEKGDIPEGYSVSREKKERFSLILESASTNQTSMYLCTSILASLGTEAFFGQGTRLTVV.

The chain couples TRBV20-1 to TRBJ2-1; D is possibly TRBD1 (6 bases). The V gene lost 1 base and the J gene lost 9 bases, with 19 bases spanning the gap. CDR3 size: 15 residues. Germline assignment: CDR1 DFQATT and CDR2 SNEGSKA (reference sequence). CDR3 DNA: TGCAGTGCTAGAGCCCGGGACAAAGAGACAGCTGAGCAGTTCTTC. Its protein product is CSARARDKETAEQFF.

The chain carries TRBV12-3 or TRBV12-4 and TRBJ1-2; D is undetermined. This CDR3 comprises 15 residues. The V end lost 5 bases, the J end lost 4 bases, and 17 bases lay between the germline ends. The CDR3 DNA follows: TGTGCCAGCAGTCTCTCGGGTTGGAGTGGCTATGGCTACACCTTC. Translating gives CASSLSGWSGYGYTF.

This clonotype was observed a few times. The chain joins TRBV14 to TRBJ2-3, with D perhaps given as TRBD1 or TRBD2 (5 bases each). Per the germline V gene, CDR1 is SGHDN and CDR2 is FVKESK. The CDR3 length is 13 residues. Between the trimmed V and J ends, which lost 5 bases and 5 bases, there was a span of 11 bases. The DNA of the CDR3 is TGTGCCAGCAGCGCCCGAGGGGTAGATACGCAGTATTTT. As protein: CASSARGVDTQYF.

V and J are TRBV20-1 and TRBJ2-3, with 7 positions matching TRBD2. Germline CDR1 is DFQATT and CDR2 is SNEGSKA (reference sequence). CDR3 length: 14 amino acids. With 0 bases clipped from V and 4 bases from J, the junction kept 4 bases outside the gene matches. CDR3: CSARDLAGADTQYF. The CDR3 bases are TGCAGTGCTAGAGATCTCGCGGGGGCAGATACGCAGTATTTT.

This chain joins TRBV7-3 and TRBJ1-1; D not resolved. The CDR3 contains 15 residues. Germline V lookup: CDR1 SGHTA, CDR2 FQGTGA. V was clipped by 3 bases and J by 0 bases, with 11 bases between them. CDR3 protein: CASSFHGPMNTEAFF. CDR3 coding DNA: TGTGCCAGCAGCTTTCATGGGCCTATGAACACTGAAGCTTTCTTT.

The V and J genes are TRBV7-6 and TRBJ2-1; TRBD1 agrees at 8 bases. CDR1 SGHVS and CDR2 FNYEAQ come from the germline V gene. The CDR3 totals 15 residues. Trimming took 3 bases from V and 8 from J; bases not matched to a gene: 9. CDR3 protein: CASSFPRGPTDEQFF. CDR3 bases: TGTGCCAGCAGCTTCCCCAGGGGGCCCACCGATGAGCAGTTCTTC.

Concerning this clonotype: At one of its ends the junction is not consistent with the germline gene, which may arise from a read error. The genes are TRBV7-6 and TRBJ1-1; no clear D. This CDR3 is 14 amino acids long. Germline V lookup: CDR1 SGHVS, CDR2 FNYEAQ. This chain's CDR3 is CASSLGGVSTGAFF. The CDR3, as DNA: TGTGCCAGCAGCCTAGGTGGGGTGAGCACTGGAGCTTTCTTT.

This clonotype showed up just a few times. CDR3 sequence reads: CSASGRAETQYF. Here the CDR3 DNA reads TGCAGTGCTAGCGGGAGGGCGGAGACCCAGTACTTC. The chain carries TRBV20-1 and TRBJ2-5; 8 bases fit TRBD2. V was pared by 3 bases and J by 5 bases, with 2 bases of the junction left unmatched. The CDR3 extends over 12 amino acids. From germline, CDR1 is DFQATT and CDR2 SNEGSKA (reference sequence).

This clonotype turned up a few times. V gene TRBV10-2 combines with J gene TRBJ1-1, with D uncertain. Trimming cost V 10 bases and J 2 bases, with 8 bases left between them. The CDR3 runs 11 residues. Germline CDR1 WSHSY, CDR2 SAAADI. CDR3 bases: TGCGCCAACAGAGGAAACACTGAAGCTTTCTTT. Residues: CANRGNTEAFF.

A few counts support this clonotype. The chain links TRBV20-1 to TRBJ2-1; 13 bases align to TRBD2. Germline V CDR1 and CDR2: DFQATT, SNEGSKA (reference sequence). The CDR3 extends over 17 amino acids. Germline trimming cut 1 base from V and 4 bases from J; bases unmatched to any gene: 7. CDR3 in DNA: TGCAGTGCTAGAGGACTAGCGGGAGGTACCTGGTACAATGAGCAGTTCTTC. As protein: CSARGLAGGTWYNEQFF.

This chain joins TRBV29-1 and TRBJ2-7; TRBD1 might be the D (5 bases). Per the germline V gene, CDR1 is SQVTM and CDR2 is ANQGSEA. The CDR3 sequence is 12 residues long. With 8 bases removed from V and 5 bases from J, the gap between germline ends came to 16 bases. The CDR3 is CSTRRGGDEQYF. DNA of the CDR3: TGCAGCACACGAAGGGGCGGCGACGAGCAGTACTTC.

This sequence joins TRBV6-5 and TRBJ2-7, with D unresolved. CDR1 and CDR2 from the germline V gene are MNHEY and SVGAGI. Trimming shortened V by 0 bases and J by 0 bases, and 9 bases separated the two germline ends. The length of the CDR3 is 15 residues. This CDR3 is CASSYSIGLSYEQYF. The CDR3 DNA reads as TGTGCCAGCAGTTACTCGATCGGGCTCTCCTACGAGCAGTACTTC.

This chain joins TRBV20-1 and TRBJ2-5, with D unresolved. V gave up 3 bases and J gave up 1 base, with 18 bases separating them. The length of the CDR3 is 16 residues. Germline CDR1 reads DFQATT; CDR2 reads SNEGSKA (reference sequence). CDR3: CSASRPGATIQETQYF. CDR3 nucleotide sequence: TGCAGTGCTAGTCGCCCCGGAGCGACAATCCAAGAGACCCAGTACTTC.

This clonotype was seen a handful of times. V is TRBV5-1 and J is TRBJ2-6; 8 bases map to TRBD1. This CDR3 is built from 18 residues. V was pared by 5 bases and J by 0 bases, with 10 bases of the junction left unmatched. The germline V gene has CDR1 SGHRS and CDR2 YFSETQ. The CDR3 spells CASRGTGQEISGANVLTF. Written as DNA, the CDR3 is TGCGCCAGCAGGGGGACGGGACAGGAGATCTCTGGGGCCAACGTCCTGACTTTC.

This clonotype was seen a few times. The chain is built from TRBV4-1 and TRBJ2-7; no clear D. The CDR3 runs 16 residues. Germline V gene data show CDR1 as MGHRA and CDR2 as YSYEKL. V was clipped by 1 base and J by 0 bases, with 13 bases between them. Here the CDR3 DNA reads TGCGCCAGCAGCCAAGGATCGTGGGGTAGCTCCTACGAGCAGTACTTC. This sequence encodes CASSQGSWGSSYEQYF.

The CDR3 loop reads CSALGFSTDTQYF. DNA for the CDR3: TGCAGTGCTCTTGGCTTTAGCACAGATACGCAGTATTTT. This sequence joins TRBV20-1 and TRBJ2-3, with D uncertain. The germline CDR1 and CDR2 sequences are DFQATT and SNEGSKA (reference sequence). The V and J ends lost 5 bases and 0 bases respectively, with 9 bases between them. The CDR3 contains 13 residues.

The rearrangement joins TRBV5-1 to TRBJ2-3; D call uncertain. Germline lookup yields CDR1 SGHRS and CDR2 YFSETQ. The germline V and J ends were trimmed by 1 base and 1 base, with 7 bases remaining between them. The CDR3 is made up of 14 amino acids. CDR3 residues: CASSLSFRTDTQYF. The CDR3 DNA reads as TGCGCCAGCAGCTTGAGTTTTCGCACAGATACGCAGTATTTT.

The CDR3 DNA follows: TGTGCCATCAGCGAGAGGGGAACGAACACCGGGGAGCTGTTTTTT. Translated, it gives CAISERGTNTGELFF. The chain uses TRBV10-3 and TRBJ2-2; D may be TRBD1 or TRBD2 (5 bases each). Germline V lookup: CDR1 ENHRY, CDR2 SYGVKD. V dropped 6 bases and J dropped 0 bases, with 11 bases sitting between them. This CDR3 has 15 residues.

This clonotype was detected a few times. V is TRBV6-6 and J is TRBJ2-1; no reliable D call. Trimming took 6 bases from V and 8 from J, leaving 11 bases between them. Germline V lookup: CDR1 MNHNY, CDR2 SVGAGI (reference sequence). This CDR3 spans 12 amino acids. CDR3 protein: CASSPTVDEQFF. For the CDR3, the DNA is TGTGCCAGCAGCCCAACTGTGGATGAGCAGTTCTTC.